One T cell receptor beta chain is described in this entry. TCRdb reanalysed the 5' RACE reads using MiXCR and keeps one entry per CDR3 protein. The sample includes some 45,000 distinct CDR3 sequences, approximately 10% of them seen just once. The time point here: sample taken at primary tumor resection. Material for sequencing was whole RNA from tumor, nontumor lung or frozen PBMC, left unsorted. The data were taken from a study of spatial heterogeneity in lung cancer. The V segment lost 1 base and the J segment 2 bases; nucleotides outside the gene matches: 5. CDR1 is SGHAT and CDR2 is FQNNGV in the germline V gene. The CDR3 runs to 16 residues.

The chain is built from TRBV11-2 and TRBJ2-1; TRBD2 matches at 7 bases. The sample here was PBMCs, taken at surgery. The sequence was obtained from a female donor with early-stage non-small cell lung cancer. The chain's CDR3 is CASSLGGGRTYNEQFF. The CDR3 nucleotides are TGTGCCAGCAGCTTAGGGGGGGGACGAACCTACAATGAGCAGTTCTTC.